Following are 30 T cell receptor beta chains from one sample sequenced in a study of regulatory T cells in long-lasting Graves disease. Time point in this sample: newly diagnosed GD, antithyroid drugs for less than 3 months. The TCR library was prepared using RNA isolated from PBMCs. Libraries of TCR beta came from iRepertoire HTBI primers plus Arm-PCR of CDR3 regions. MiXCR, run by TCRdb on the multiplex PCR reads, gives a single entry per CDR3 protein. The sample yields roughly 260,000 distinct CDR3 sequences, under 20% seen once. This sample was shared with a second study, whose subject was T cells in Graves' hyperthyroidism and ophthalmopathy.

The sample in question was peripheral blood mononuclear cells (PBMCs), obtained at new diagnosis, from a patient treated with antithyroid drugs. The receptors shown here come from a woman aged 25 to 39 with Graves disease.

This clonotype was recorded at least ten times. The V call is TRBV12-3 or TRBV12-4, the J call TRBJ1-2; D call uncertain. V lost 1 base to trimming and J lost 6 bases, with 3 bases between them. This CDR3 is built from 11 residues. The CDR3 DNA reads as TGTGCCAGCAGTTTAGGGGATGGCTACACCTTC. It is translated as CASSLGDGYTF.

This clonotype was seen many times. V gene TRBV2 combines with J gene TRBJ2-7; 9 nucleotides line up with TRBD1. After removal of 7 bases from V and 3 bases from J, the junction contained 7 bases not matched to a gene. The CDR3 runs to 14 residues. Looked up from germline, CDR1 is SNHLY and CDR2 is FYNNEI. In DNA, the CDR3 is TGTGCCAGCACCCGGGACAGGGTAAACTACGAGCAGTACTTC. This sequence encodes CASTRDRVNYEQYF.

This clonotype was observed many times. The chain is built from TRBV20-1 and TRBJ2-1; D remains ambiguous. V was cut by 6 bases and J by 7 bases, with 13 bases left in between. Germline-derived CDR1 and CDR2 are DFQATT and SNEGSKA (reference sequence). The CDR3 has 12 residues. The CDR3 here is CSAAGRSNEQFF. CDR3 DNA sequence: TGCAGTGCGGCCGGACGGTCTAATGAGCAGTTCTTC.

In regard to this clonotype: It is likely a read error: a sequence one base away is far more abundant. V gene TRBV20-1 combines with J gene TRBJ2-1; 12 positions agree with TRBD1. Per germline, CDR1 DFQATT and CDR2 SNEGSKA (reference sequence). V was pared by 3 bases and J by 10 bases, with 7 bases of the junction left unmatched. The CDR3 has 14 amino acids. For the CDR3, the DNA is TGCAGTGCTAGGGGACAGGGGGCGCTTCACGAGCAGTTCTTC. This sequence encodes CSARGQGALHEQFF.

At least ten counts were recorded for this clonotype. V gene TRBV7-9 combines with J gene TRBJ1-1; D ambiguous. The CDR3 runs 12 residues. Deletions cut 2 bases from V and 3 bases from J, with 4 bases between. Per germline, CDR1 SEHNR and CDR2 FQNEAQ (reference sequence). CDR3 loop: CASSLQHTEAFF. CDR3 DNA: TGTGCCAGCAGCTTACAGCACACTGAAGCTTTCTTT.

Concerning this clonotype itself: One base separates it from a far larger clone, so it is likely a read error. This chain connects TRBV11-2 to TRBJ2-7; TRBD2 matches 11 bases. The closer fit of TRBJ2-1 to the DNA end suggests the J call may be wrong. The germline CDR1 and CDR2 sequences are SGHAT and FQNNGV. This CDR3 comprises 15 residues. CDR3 nucleotides: TGTGCCAGCAGGGGGGTAGCGGGGGGGATAGATGAGCAGTTCTTC. Encoded protein: CASRGVAGGIDEQFF.

About this clonotype: This clone may be a read error of a much larger clone one base away. The V gene is TRBV6-1, the J gene TRBJ1-1, with 9 bases matching TRBD1. This CDR3 comprises 16 residues. V trimming: 5 bases; J trimming: 4 bases; junction bases outside the gene matches: 11. The germline V gene encodes CDR1 MNHNS and CDR2 SASEGT. CDR3 sequence (DNA): TGTGCCAGCAGTCACGGGCCGGGACAGGGATCCACTGAAGCTTTCTTT. Its protein product is CASSHGPGQGSTEAFF.

This clonotype has a count of ten or more. V is TRBV10-1 and J is TRBJ2-3; no definite D call. The CDR3 covers 13 residues. The V gene's germline CDR1 is WNHNN and CDR2 SYGVQD (reference sequence). The V end lost 4 bases, the J end lost 3 bases, and 8 bases lay between the germline ends. The CDR3 DNA reads TGCGCCAGCAGTGGGGCAGCTACAGATACGCAGTATTTT. Encoded protein: CASSGAATDTQYF.

This clonotype was detected many times. The chain is built from TRBV5-1 and TRBJ2-5; the match to TRBD1 covers 7 bases. V was clipped by 0 bases and J by 0 bases; unmatched bases: 5. In germline, CDR1 is SGHRS, CDR2 YFSETQ. CDR3 length equals 16 residues. CDR3 in amino acids: CASSLGAGGNQETQYF. The CDR3 DNA sequence: TGCGCCAGCAGCTTGGGGGCAGGGGGAAACCAAGAGACCCAGTACTTC.

Worth noting for this clonotype: Since a much larger clone is just one base distant, this may be a read error. As the CDR3 is not closed by the conserved phenylalanine or tryptophan, this likely results from a read error. V usage is TRBV4-2 and J usage is TRBJ2-5, with 11 bases identical to TRBD2. This CDR3 contains 15 residues. Germline assignment: CDR1 LGHNA and CDR2 YNFKEQ. V shed 4 bases, J shed 1 base, and the junction held 2 bases outside the gene matches. This chain's CDR3 is CASSLGTSGQETQYL. The CDR3 DNA reads TGTGCCAGCAGCCTGGGGACTAGCGGCCAAGAGACCCAGTACCTC.

This clonotype has only a few counts. A read error may account for a junction end that differs from germline. V and J are TRBV12-3 or TRBV12-4 and TRBJ1-6; no firm D call. The CDR3 runs 13 residues. The CDR3 loop reads CASSLSYNPPLHF. As DNA, the CDR3 is TGTGCCAGCAGTTTGTCCTATAATCCACCCCTCCACTTT.

The chain recombines TRBV11-2 with TRBJ2-3; 8 nucleotides agree with TRBD1. V gave up 3 bases and J gave up 5 bases; unmatched junction bases: 10. Germline V gives CDR1 SGHAT, CDR2 FQNNGV. CDR3 length: 16 residues. CDR3 protein: CASSLGQAPGGDTQYF. The CDR3 region has the DNA TGTGCCAGCAGCTTGGGACAGGCCCCAGGCGGAGATACGCAGTATTTT. The complete variable domain, with remaining parts taken from reference TRBV11-2 and TRBJ2-3, reads EAGVAQSPRYKIIEKRQSVAFWCNPISGHATLYWYQQILGQGPKLLIQFQNNGVVDDSQLPKDRFSAERLKGVDSTLKIQPAKLEDSAVYLCASSLGQAPGGDTQYFGPGTRLTVL.

The J gene is TRBJ2-2, the V gene TRBV29-1, with 9 bases fitting TRBD2. In germline, CDR1 is SQVTM, CDR2 ANQGSEA. V shed 3 bases and J 4 bases; nucleotides not matched to a gene: 12. The CDR3 length is 17 residues. CDR3 in amino acids: CSVDVVGGGAVTGELFF. DNA of the CDR3: TGCAGCGTTGATGTGGTAGGCGGGGGGGCCGTCACCGGGGAGCTGTTTTTT.

In its sample, this clonotype was seen many times. The chain couples TRBV27 to TRBJ2-7, with D unclear. Trimming took off 5 bases at V and 6 bases at J, with 11 bases between the two ends. The CDR3 has 12 amino acids. Per germline, CDR1 MNHEY and CDR2 SMNVEV (reference sequence). In DNA form, the CDR3 reads TGTGCCAGCAGTCGCATGGAAGGCGAGCAGTACTTC. Amino acids: CASSRMEGEQYF.

This clonotype appeared many times. The chain has TRBV2 and TRBJ2-1; 7 bases line up with TRBD1. Germline V gene lookup returns CDR1 SNHLY and CDR2 FYNNEI. This CDR3 has 13 residues. After removal of 7 bases from V and 6 bases from J, the junction contained 6 bases not matched to a gene. CDR3 DNA: TGTGCCAGCAAACTGGACAGGCTCAATGAGCAGTTCTTC. As protein: CASKLDRLNEQFF.

This clonotype has a count of ten or more. The J gene is TRBJ2-5, the V gene TRBV20-1; 7 nucleotides line up with TRBD2. The CDR3 length is 13 residues. The V gene end was trimmed by 3 bases and the J gene end by 1 base; junction bases not matched to a gene: 2. CDR1 DFQATT and CDR2 SNEGSKA come from the germline V gene (reference sequence). In DNA form, the CDR3 reads TGCAGTGCTAGCGGGGGGATCCAAGAGACCCAGTACTTC. This encodes CSASGGIQETQYF.

The table lists this clonotype with many counts. V gene TRBV25-1 combines with J gene TRBJ1-4, with D uncertain. Germline V gene data show CDR1 as MGHDK and CDR2 as SYGVNS. The CDR3 is 15 residues long. The V end lost 2 bases, the J end lost 0 bases, and 7 bases lay between the germline ends. The CDR3 is CASSEMSATNEKLFF. CDR3 sequence (DNA): TGTGCCAGCAGTGAAATGTCTGCAACTAATGAAAAACTGTTTTTT. The whole variable domain, filled in from reference TRBV25-1 and TRBJ1-4, reads EADIYQTPRYLVIGTGKKITLECSQTMGHDKMYWYQQDPGMELHLIHYSYGVNSTEKGDLSSESTVSRIRTEHFPLTLESARPSHTSQYLCASSEMSATNEKLFFGSGTQLSVL.

This clonotype was counted at least ten times. The chain carries TRBV7-2 and TRBJ1-4; a possible D gene is TRBD1 (5 bases). This CDR3 has 15 residues. Germline lookup yields CDR1 SGHTA and CDR2 FQGNSA. V gave up 5 bases and J gave up 8 bases, with 18 bases separating them. CDR3 nucleotides: TGTGCCAGCAGCGCGCGGGGGGGGACCGAGGAAAAACTGTTTTTT. The encoded protein is CASSARGGTEEKLFF.

V is TRBV7-2 and J is TRBJ1-3; 10 bases align to TRBD1. CDR3 length: 19 residues. Trimming at V came to 8 bases and at J to 2 bases, leaving 18 bases not matched to a gene. Germline CDR1 is SGHTA and CDR2 is FQGNSA. The CDR3 sequence is CASSPPTTGGSLTGNTIYF. CDR3 nucleotide sequence: TGTGCCAGCTCACCACCTACGACAGGGGGCTCGTTAACTGGAAACACCATATATTTT. The full variable domain, its missing parts supplied by reference TRBV7-2 and TRBJ1-3, is GAGVSQSPSNKVTEKGKDVELRCDPISGHTALYWYRQSLGQGLEFLIYFQGNSAPDKSGLPSDRFSAERTGGSVSTLTIQRTQQEDSAVYLCASSPPTTGGSLTGNTIYFGEGSWLTVV.

The chain combines TRBV3-1 with TRBJ2-7; TRBD1 or TRBD2 may be the D gene (6 bases each). Germline V gene lookup returns CDR1 LGHDT and CDR2 YNNKEL (reference sequence). This CDR3 spans 14 amino acids. V was trimmed by 8 bases and J by 5 bases, leaving 19 bases between them. The CDR3 loop reads CASQAFRGPNEQYF. The CDR3 DNA is TGTGCCAGCCAAGCCTTCCGGGGGCCCAACGAGCAGTACTTC.

This clonotype was recorded at least ten times. The chain uses TRBV5-1 and TRBJ2-5, with 9 bases fitting TRBD1. Per the germline V gene, CDR1 is SGHRS and CDR2 is YFSETQ. The ends lost 3 bases at V and 2 bases at J; junction bases unmatched: 5. The CDR3 spans 15 residues. CDR3 sequence reads: CASSWEGQGQETQYF. The CDR3 DNA reads TGCGCCAGCAGCTGGGAGGGACAGGGTCAAGAGACCCAGTACTTC.

The V and J genes are TRBV7-2 and TRBJ2-7, with 7 bases fitting TRBD1. Germline V gene data show CDR1 as SGHTA and CDR2 as FQGNSA. The CDR3 is 15 residues long. Trimming cost V 2 bases and J 5 bases; bases outside gene matches: 9. CDR3 coding DNA: TGTGCCAGCAGCTTATTAGGACAGGCCGTAAACGAGCAGTACTTC. This encodes CASSLLGQAVNEQYF.

The chain recombines TRBV5-6 with TRBJ1-3, with D uncertain. CDR3 size: 18 residues. Germline V lookup: CDR1 SGHDT, CDR2 YYEEEE. Trimming removed 4 bases at V and 4 bases at J, with 24 bases between. The CDR3 DNA sequence: TGTGCCAGCAGCCCAACCCCCAGGCCAGAGGTGTGGGGAAACACCATATATTTT. Its protein is CASSPTPRPEVWGNTIYF.

The chain is built from TRBV2 and TRBJ2-3; TRBD1 is a possible D gene (6 bases). V was shortened by 2 bases and J by 4 bases, with 13 bases between the two germline ends. The germline V gene has CDR1 SNHLY and CDR2 FYNNEI. This CDR3 has 15 residues. For the CDR3, the DNA is TGTGCCAGCAGTGAAAGTCAGGGGCGCTCAGATACGCAGTATTTT. This sequence encodes CASSESQGRSDTQYF.

This clonotype was found many times. The chain couples TRBV28 to TRBJ2-7; 8 bases line up with TRBD2. The CDR3 spans 13 residues. Unmatched junction bases numbered 9, after V lost 10 bases and J lost 4 bases. From germline, CDR1 is MDHEN and CDR2 SYDVKM. The CDR3 spells CATSAGGGYEQYF. The CDR3 DNA is TGTGCCACATCTGCCGGGGGGGGTTACGAGCAGTACTTC.

This clonotype occurred many times. V and J are TRBV20-1 and TRBJ2-7, with D tentatively TRBD2 (5 bases). The CDR3 spans 16 residues. Germline lookup yields CDR1 DFQATT and CDR2 SNEGSKA (reference sequence). V was trimmed by 0 bases and J by 0 bases, leaving 15 bases between them. The CDR3 DNA sequence: TGCAGTGCTAGAGACGGGATGCGGGTGAGCTCCTACGAGCAGTACTTC. This gives the protein CSARDGMRVSSYEQYF.

The sample holds a few counts of this clonotype. The CDR3 nucleotides read TGTGCCAGCAGTGGGGGCGGGAGCGGCTACGAGCAGTACTTC. It specifies CASSGGGSGYEQYF. The chain links TRBV2 to TRBJ2-7; TRBD2 matches at 7 bases. CDR1 is SNHLY, CDR2 FYNNEI, per germline. This CDR3 contains 14 residues. With V trimmed by 4 bases and J by 3 bases, 6 bases remained unmatched.

The table lists this clonotype with many counts. This chain uses TRBV2 with TRBJ2-4; D is undetermined. This CDR3 contains 15 residues. Germline-derived CDR1 and CDR2 are SNHLY and FYNNEI. Trimming left V 4 bases short and J 0 bases short, with 10 bases between. The DNA for the CDR3 is TGTGCCAGCAGTGCGAGGTTCTTAGCCAAAAACATTCAGTACTTC. Its translation is CASSARFLAKNIQYF.

This clonotype was seen many times. The rearrangement uses TRBV7-9 and TRBJ1-5; D call uncertain. V was clipped by 2 bases and J by 6 bases, with 11 bases between them. The CDR3 length is 14 residues. Germline V lookup: CDR1 SEHNR, CDR2 FQNEAQ (reference sequence). As DNA, the CDR3 is TGTGCCAGCAGCTTATCGTCAGCCGGTCAGCCCCAGCATTTT. Encoded protein: CASSLSSAGQPQHF.

This clonotype was picked up many times. The V gene is TRBV12-3 or TRBV12-4, the J gene TRBJ1-1; TRBD1 matches 10 bases. The CDR3 has 13 residues. With 6 bases clipped from V and 5 bases from J, the junction kept 3 bases outside the gene matches. This CDR3 reads CASRLGQGTEAFF. The DNA of the CDR3 is TGTGCCAGCAGGTTGGGACAGGGGACTGAAGCTTTCTTT.